Many counts were recorded for the clone carrying this TCR beta chain. The CDR3 spans 14 residues. V was clipped by 1 base and J by 1 base, with 4 bases between them. Germline V gene data show CDR1 as SGHDN and CDR2 as FVKESK. TCRdb re-derived calls from the 5' RACE reads in MiXCR, one entry per CDR3 protein. The repertoire holds roughly 97,000 distinct CDR3 sequences, with about 8.3% as singletons. The record originates from a study of CD8 T cells in ankylosing spondylitis. Sequencing was done on a sample of blood, either unsorted or a sorted T cell fraction (not recorded which). The chain has TRBV14 and TRBJ2-2, with D unclear. The sequence derives from a male donor with ankylosing spondylitis or in good health (not recorded which). CDR3 bases: TGTGCCAGCAGCCAAGCGATGAACACCGGGGAGCTGTTTTTT. Protein sequence: CASSQAMNTGELFF.